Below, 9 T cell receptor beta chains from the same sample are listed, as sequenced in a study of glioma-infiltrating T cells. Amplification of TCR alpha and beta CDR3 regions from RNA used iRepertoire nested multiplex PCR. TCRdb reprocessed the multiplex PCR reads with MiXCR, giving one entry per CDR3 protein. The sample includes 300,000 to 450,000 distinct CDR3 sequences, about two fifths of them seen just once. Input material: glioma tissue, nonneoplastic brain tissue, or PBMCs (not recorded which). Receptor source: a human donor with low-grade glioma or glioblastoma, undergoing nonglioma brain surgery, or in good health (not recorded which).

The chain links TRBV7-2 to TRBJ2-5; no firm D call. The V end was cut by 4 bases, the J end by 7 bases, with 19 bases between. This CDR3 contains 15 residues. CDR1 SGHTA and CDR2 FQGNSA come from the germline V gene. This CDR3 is CASSSQDDIFGTQYF. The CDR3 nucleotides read TGTGCCAGCAGCTCCCAGGATGATATATTCGGGACCCAGTACTTC.

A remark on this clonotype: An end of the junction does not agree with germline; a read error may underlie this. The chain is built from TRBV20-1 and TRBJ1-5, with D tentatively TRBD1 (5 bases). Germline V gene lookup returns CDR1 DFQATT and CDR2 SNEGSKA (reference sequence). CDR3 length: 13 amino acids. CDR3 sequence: CSATTDSNQHQHF. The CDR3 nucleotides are TGCAGTGCTACGACAGATAGCAATCAGCACCAGCATTTT.

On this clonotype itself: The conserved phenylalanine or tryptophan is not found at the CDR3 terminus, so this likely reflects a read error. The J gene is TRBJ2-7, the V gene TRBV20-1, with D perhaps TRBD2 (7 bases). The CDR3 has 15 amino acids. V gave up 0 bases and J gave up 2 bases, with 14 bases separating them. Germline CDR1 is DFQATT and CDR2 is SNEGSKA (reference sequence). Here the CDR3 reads CSARDPRGGPYEQYL. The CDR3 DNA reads TGCAGTGCTAGAGATCCTAGGGGGGGCCCCTACGAGCAGTACCTC.

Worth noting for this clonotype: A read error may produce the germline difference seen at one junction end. The CDR3 reads CDSAFTGLNEQFF. DNA of the CDR3: TGTGATAGTGCCTTCACAGGCCTCAATGAGCAGTTCTTC. The chain joins TRBV12-5 to TRBJ2-1; perhaps TRBD1 as D (5 bases). The CDR3 is made up of 13 amino acids. Germline V gene sequence: CDR1 LGHNT, CDR2 FRNRAP. Full variable domain (remainder filled in from reference TRBV12-5 and TRBJ2-1): DARVTQTPRHKVTEMGQEVTMRCQPILGHNTVFWYRQTMMQGLELLAYFRNRAPLDDSGMPKDRFSAEMPDATLATLKIQPSEPRDSAVYFCDSAFTGLNEQFFGPGTRLTVL.

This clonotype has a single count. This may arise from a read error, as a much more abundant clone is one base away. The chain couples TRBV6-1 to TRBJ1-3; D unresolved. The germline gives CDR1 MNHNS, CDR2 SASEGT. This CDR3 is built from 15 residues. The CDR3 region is CGSKKPGSSGNTIYF. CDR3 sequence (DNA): TGTGGCAGCAAGAAGCCGGGGTCATCGGGAAACACCATATATTTT.

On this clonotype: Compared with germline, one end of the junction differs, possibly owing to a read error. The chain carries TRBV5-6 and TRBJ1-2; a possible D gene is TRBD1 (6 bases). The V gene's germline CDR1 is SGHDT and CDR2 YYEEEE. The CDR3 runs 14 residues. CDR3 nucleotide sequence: TGTGCCAGCAGCTTGGGGGACACCTACTATGGCTACACTTTC. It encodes CASSLGDTYYGYTF.

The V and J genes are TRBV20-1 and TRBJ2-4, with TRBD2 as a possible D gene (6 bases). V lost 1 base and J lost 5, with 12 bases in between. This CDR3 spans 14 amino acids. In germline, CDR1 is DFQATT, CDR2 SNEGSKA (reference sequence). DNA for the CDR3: TGCAGTGCTAGAGGCTGGAGGGACCAAAACATTCAGTACTTC. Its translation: CSARGWRDQNIQYF.

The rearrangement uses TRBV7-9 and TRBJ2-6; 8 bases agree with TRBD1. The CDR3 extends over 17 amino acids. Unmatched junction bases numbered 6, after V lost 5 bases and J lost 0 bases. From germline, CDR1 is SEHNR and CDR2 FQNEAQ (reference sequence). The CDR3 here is CASSRDRRFSGANVLTF. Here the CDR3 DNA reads TGTGCCAGCAGCCGGGACAGGCGTTTCTCTGGGGCCAACGTCCTGACTTTC.

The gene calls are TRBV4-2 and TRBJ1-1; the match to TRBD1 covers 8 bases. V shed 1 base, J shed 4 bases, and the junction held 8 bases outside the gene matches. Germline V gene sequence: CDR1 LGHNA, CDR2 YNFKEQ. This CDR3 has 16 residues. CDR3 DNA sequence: TGTGCCAGCAGCCAAGGGGAGCAGGGGGCGGGCACTGAAGCTTTCTTT. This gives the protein CASSQGEQGAGTEAFF.